The TCR beta chain under discussion was sequenced for a study of human T cells and chemical hapten exposure. Germline V gene data show CDR1 as DFQATT and CDR2 as SNEGSKA (reference sequence). The CDR3 is 15 amino acids. The V end was cut by 0 bases, the J end by 5 bases, with 13 bases between. TCRdb reprocessed the RACE reads with MiXCR, giving one entry per CDR3 protein. The top ten hold 1.3% of the sample, which has tens of thousands of distinct CDR3 sequences, 6.5% to 8.5% seen once. Time point denoted: patch test 2, 6 weeks after DPC sensitization. Treatment given: therapeutic diphenylcyclopropenone sensitization with weekly scalp DPC. This clonotype was counted ten times or more.

The receptor comes from a woman in her twenties or thirties with alopecia areata. Some clones in this sample may be carry-over from other donors' samples. Sequences were derived from whole blood, sampled in connection with sensitization to the hapten diphenylcyclopropenone (DPC). The V gene is TRBV20-1, the J gene TRBJ2-2, with D possibly being TRBD2 (5 bases). The CDR3 sequence is CSARDGRLSTGELFF. CDR3 DNA sequence: TGCAGTGCTAGAGATGGGCGACTAAGTACCGGGGAGCTGTTTTTT.